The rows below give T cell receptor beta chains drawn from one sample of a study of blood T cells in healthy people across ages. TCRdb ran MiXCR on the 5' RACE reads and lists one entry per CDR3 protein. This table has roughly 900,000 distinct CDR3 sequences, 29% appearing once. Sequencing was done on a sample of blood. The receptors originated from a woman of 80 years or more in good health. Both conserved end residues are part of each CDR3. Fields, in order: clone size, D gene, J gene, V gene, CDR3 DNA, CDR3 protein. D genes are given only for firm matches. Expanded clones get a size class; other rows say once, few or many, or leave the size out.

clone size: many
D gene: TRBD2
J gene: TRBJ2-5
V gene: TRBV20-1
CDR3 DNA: TGCAGTGCTAGAGCCCAGGGACTAGCGGGGGGGCCCCCAGAGACCCAGTACTTC
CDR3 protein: CSARAQGLAGGPPETQYF

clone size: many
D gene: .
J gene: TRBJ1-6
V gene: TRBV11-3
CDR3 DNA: TGTGCCAGCAGCTTAGCCCAGGGAGTTAGTTCACCCCTCCACTTT
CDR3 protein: CASSLAQGVSSPLHF

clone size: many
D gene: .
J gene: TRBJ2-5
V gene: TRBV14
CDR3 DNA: TGTGCCAGCAGCCAAGGTGGCTTCGGGGCACGCGAGACCCAGTACTTC
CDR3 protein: CASSQGGFGARETQYF

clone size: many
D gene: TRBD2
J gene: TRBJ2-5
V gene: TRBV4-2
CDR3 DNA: TGTGCCAGCAGCCCCGGACTAGCGGGGGGCTCGGTTACCGGTGGAGAGACCCAGTACTTC
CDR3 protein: CASSPGLAGGSVTGGETQYF

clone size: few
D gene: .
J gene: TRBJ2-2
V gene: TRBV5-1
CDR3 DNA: TGCGCCAGCAGCTTGGGAGGGAAATTGAACACCGGGGAGCTGTTTTTT
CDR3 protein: CASSLGGKLNTGELFF

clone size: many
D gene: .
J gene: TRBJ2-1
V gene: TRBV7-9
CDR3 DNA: TGTGCCAGCAGCTTAGTGGTCACAGAATTCAATGAGCAGTTCTTC
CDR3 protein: CASSLVVTEFNEQFF

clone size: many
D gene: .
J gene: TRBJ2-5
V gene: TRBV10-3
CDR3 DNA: TGTGCCATCAAAGCATCGGCCAGTGGGGAGACCCAGTACTTC
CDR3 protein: CAIKASASGETQYF

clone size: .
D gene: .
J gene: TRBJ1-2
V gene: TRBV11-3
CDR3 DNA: TGTGCCAGCAGCCCCAGGCCCCAGCCCAGTTGGGGCTACACCTTC
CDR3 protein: CASSPRPQPSWGYTF

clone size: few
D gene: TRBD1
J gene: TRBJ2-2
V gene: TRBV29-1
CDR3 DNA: TGCAGCGTTGACGACAGGGGGACCGGGGAGCTGTTTTTT
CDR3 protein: CSVDDRGTGELFF

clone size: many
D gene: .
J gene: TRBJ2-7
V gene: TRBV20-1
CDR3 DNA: TGCAGTGCTAGTAGGGGGGGAGTATTCGAGCAGTACTTC
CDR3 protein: CSASRGGVFEQYF

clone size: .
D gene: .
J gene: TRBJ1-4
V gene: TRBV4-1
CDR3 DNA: TGCGCCAGCAGCCAATATATAGCGGCTAATGAAAAACTGTTTTTT
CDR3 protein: CASSQYIAANEKLFF

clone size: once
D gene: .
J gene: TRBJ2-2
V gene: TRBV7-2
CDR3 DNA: TGTGCCAGGTTCAGGGCCCCAGGGAACACCGGGGAGCTGTTTTTT
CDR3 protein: CARFRAPGNTGELFF

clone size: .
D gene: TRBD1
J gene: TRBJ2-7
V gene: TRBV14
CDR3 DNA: TGTGCCAGCAGCCGTGGACAGGGGAAAACGAGCTCCTACGAGCAGTACTTC
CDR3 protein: CASSRGQGKTSSYEQYF

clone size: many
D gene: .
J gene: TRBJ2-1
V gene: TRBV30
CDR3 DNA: TGTGCCTGGATGATCCGGTACAATGAGCAGTTCTTC
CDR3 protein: CAWMIRYNEQFF

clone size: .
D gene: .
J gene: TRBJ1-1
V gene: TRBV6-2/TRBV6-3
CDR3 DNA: TGTGCCAGCAGGATGAGGACAGTAGGAACTTTCTTT
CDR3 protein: CASRMRTVGTFF

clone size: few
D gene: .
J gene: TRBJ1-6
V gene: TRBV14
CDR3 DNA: TGTGCCAGCAGCATTATAGGGTTTTCACCCCTCCACTTT
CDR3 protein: CASSIIGFSPLHF

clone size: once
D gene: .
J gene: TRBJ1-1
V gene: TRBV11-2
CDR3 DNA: TGTGCCGGCAGCACTCCTCCCTACACTGAAGCTTTCTTT
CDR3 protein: CAGSTPPYTEAFF

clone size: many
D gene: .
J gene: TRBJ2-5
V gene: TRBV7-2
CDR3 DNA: TGTGCCAGCAGTCGAGGACAGTACCAAGAGACCCAGTACTTC
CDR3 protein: CASSRGQYQETQYF

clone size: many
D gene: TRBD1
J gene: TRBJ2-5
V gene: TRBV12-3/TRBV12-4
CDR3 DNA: TGTGCCAGCAGTCGTCCGGGACAGAGGAGGGAGACCCAGTACTTC
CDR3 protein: CASSRPGQRRETQYF

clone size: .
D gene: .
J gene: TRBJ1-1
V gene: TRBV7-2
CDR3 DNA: TGTGCCAGCAGCTTAGCGTTCGGAACGGGGGCGGTGGCTTTCTTT
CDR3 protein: CASSLAFGTGAVAFF

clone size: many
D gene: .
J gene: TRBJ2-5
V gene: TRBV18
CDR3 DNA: TGTGCCAGCTCATCCGGGTCTCAGACCCAGTACTTC
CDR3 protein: CASSSGSQTQYF

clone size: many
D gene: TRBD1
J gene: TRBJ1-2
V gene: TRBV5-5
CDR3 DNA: TGTGCCAGCAGCTGGGACAGGGAGAGGAAGGGCTACACCTTC
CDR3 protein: CASSWDRERKGYTF

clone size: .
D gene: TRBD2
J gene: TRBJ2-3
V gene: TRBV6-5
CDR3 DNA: TGTGCCAGCAGCCCGACGCGAGCGGGGGGGCAGTATTTT
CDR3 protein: CASSPTRAGGQYF

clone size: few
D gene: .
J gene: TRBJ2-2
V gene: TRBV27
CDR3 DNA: TGTGCCAGCAGTTTATTTGGTATCTCTCCGGGGGACACCGGGGAGCTGTTTTTT
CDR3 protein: CASSLFGISPGDTGELFF

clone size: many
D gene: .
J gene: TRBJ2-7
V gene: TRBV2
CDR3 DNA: TGTGCCAGCAGTGATGACCGTTTGGCGGATTACTACGAGCAGTACTTC
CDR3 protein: CASSDDRLADYYEQYF

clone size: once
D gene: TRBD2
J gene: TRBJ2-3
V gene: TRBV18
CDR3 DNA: TGTGCCAGCTTACCCGTAGCGGGGAGGACAGATACGCAGTATTTT
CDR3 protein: CASLPVAGRTDTQYF

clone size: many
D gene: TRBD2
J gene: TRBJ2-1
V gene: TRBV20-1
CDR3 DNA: TGCAGTGCTCTAAATAGCGGGGGGGCATATGAGCAGTTCTTC
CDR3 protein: CSALNSGGAYEQFF

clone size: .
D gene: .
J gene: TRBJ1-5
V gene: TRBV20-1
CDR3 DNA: TGCAGTGGCGTACAGGGAAACCAGCCCCAGCATTTT
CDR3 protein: CSGVQGNQPQHF

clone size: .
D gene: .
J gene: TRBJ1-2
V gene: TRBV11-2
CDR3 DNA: TGTGCCGGCAGCTCGGGTCTCGGCGCGGGGAACTATGGCTACACCTTC
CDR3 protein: CAGSSGLGAGNYGYTF

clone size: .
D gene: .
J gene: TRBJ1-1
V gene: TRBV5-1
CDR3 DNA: TGCGCCAGCAGCCCGGATCTACTAGAGATGAACACTGAAGCTTTCTTT
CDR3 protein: CASSPDLLEMNTEAFF

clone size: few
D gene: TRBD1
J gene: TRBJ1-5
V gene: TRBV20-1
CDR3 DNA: TGCAGTGCTAGAGAAAAAACAGGGGGCGGTCAGCCCCAGCATTTT
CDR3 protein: CSAREKTGGGQPQHF

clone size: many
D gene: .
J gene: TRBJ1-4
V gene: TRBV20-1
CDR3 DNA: TGCAGTGCTAGAGCTGACAGCTCAACTAATGAAAAACTGTTTTTT
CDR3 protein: CSARADSSTNEKLFF

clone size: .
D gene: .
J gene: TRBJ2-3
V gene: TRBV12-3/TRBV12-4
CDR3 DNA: TGTGCCAGCAGTAGATCCGAAACAGATACGGAGTATTTT
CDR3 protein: CASSRSETDTEYF

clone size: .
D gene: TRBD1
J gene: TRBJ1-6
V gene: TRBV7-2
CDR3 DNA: TGTGCCAGCAGCTCCCAAGGGGGCTCTAATTCACCCCCCCACTTT
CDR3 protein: CASSSQGGSNSPPHF

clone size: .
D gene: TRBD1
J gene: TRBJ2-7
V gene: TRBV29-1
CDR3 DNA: TGCAGCTTCCACGGGACAGCCCCCTACGAGCAGTACTTC
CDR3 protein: CSFHGTAPYEQYF

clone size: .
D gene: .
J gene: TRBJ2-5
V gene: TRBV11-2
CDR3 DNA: TGTGCCAGCAGCTTCGGGGACAGCGCGGGGGAGACCCAGTACTTC
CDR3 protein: CASSFGDSAGETQYF

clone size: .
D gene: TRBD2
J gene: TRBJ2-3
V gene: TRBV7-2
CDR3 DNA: TGTGCCAGCAGCTTTCGCGGGGGAACGGCAGATACGCAGTATTTT
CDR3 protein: CASSFRGGTADTQYF

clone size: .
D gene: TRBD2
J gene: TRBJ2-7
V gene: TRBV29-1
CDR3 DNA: TGCAGCGGGGGGACTAGCGGGAAAGCCCACGAGCAGTACTTC
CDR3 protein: CSGGTSGKAHEQYF

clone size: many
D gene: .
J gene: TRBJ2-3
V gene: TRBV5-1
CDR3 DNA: TGCGCCAGCAGGCCGGATGGGACCGCCGGAGATACGCAGTATTTT
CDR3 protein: CASRPDGTAGDTQYF

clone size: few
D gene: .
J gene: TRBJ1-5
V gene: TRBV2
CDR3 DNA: TGTGCCAGCAGTGAAGCGCGGGTAGGACTTAAGCCCCAGCATTTT
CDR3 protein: CASSEARVGLKPQHF

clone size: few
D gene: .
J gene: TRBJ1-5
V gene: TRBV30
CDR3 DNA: TGTGCCTGGAGTGGCGAGGGCGGAGATCGATCCCAGCATTTT
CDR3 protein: CAWSGEGGDRSQHF

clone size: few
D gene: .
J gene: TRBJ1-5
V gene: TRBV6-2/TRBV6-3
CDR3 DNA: TGTGCCACCTCCGTCGGGGGGCTGGGTCAGCCCCAGCATTTT
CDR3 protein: CATSVGGLGQPQHF

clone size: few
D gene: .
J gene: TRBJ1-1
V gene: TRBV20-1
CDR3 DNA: TGCAGTGCTAGGGACCTCCCCAACACTGAAGCTTTCTTT
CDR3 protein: CSARDLPNTEAFF

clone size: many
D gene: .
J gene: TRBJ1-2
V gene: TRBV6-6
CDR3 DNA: TGTGCCAGCAGTCTAGGGTCAGGGAACTATGGCTACACCTTC
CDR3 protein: CASSLGSGNYGYTF

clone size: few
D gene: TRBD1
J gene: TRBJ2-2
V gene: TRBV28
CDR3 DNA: TGTGCCACCACCCCGTATGACAGGGATGACGGGGAGCTGTTTTTT
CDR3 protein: CATTPYDRDDGELFF

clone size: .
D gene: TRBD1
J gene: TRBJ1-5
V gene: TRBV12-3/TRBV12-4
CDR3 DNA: TGTGCCAGCAGTCCGACAGGGCAGGCTGTTCAGCCCCAGCGTTTT
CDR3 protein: CASSPTGQAVQPQRF

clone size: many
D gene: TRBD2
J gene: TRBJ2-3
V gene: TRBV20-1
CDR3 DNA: TGCAGTGCTTCCCCCCCGAGCGGGGTCCATTCTAGCACAGATACGCAGTATTTT
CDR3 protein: CSASPPSGVHSSTDTQYF

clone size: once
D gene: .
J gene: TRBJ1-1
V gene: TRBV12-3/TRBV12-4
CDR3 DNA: TGTGCCAGCAGAGCTGGGATGAACACTGAAGCTTTCTTT
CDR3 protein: CASRAGMNTEAFF

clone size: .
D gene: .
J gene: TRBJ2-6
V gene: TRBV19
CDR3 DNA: TGTGCCAGTAAAGACACAGGATCCCGCTCTGGGGCCAACGTCCTGACTTTC
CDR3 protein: CASKDTGSRSGANVLTF

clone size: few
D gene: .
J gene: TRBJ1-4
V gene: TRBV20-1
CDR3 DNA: TGCAGTGCTAGAGGCAGTGCAACTAATGAAAAACTGTTTTTT
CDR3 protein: CSARGSATNEKLFF

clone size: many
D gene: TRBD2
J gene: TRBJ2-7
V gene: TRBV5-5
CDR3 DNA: TGTGCCAGCAGCTTGGCGCGCGGGGGTCCGCGCTACGAGCAGTACTTC
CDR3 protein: CASSLARGGPRYEQYF

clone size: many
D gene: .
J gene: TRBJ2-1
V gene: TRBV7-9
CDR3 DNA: TGTGCCAGCAGCCCCCCCGGACTATCCTACAATGAGCAGTTCTTC
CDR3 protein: CASSPPGLSYNEQFF